There are a few counts of the clone carrying this TCR beta chain. What it binds is not known. The record originates from a study of CD8 T cells in ankylosing spondylitis. Making the TCR beta libraries involved quantitative 5'-RACE with molecular barcodes. Via MiXCR, TCRdb re-called the 5' RACE reads, giving one row per CDR3 protein. The table has some 700,000 distinct CDR3 sequences, 15% to 20% seen once. Deletions cut 1 base from V and 6 bases from J, with 11 bases between. Germline V CDR1 and CDR2: LGHDT, YNNKEL (reference sequence). The CDR3 totals 14 residues. Study observations and caveats: Within ankylosing spondylitis blood, a TCR beta motif made up of eight highly homologous variants appeared to be characteristic.

The rearrangement uses TRBV3-1 and TRBJ2-3; tentative D call: TRBD2 (6 bases). This receptor was identified in a male donor with ankylosing spondylitis. Sequencing used blood, either unsorted or a sorted T cell fraction (not recorded which). In DNA form, the CDR3 reads TGTGCCAGCAGCCAAGGTTCCGGGAGCGATACGCAGTATTTT. Residues: CASSQGSGSDTQYF.